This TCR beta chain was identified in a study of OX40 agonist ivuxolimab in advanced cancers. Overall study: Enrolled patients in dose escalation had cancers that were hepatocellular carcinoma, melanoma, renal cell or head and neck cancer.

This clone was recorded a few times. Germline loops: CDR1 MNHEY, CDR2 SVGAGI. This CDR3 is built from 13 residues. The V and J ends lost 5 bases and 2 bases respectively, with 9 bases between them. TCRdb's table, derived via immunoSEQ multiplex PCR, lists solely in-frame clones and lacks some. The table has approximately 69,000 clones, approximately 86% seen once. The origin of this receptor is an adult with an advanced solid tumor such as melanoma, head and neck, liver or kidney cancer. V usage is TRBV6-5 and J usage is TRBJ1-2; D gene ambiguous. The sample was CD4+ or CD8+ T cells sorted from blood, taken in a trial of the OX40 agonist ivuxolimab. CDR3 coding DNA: TGTGCCAGCAGTACAAACCCCAACTATGGCTACACCTTC. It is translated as CASSTNPNYGYTF.